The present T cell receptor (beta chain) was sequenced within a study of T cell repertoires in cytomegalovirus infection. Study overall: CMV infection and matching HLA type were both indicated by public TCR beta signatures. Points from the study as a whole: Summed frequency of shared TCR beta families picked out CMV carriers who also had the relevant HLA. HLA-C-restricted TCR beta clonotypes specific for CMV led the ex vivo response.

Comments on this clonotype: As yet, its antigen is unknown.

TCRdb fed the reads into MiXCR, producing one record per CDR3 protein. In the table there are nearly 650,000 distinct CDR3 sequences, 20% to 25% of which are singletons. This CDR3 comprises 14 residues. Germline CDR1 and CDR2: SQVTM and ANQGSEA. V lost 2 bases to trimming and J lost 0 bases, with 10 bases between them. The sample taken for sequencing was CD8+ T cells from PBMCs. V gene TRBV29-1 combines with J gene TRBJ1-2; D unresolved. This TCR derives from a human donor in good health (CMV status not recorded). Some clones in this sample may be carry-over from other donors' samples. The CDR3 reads CSVEQSEANYGYTF. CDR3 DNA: TGCAGCGTTGAACAGTCGGAAGCTAACTATGGCTACACCTTC.